This T cell receptor (beta chain) was identified during a study of blood T cell repertoires in COVID-19. About the research overall: The United States, Italy and Spain were the sources of the acute and convalescent COVID-19 samples.

This CDR3 contains 15 residues. Trimming took off 0 bases at V and 2 bases at J, with 10 bases between the two ends. Germline V CDR1 and CDR2: LGHDT, YNNKEL (reference sequence). The data were produced by immunoSEQ multiplex PCR, yet TCRdb's version contains in-frame clones alone and is incomplete. The table records about 160,000 clones, over 60% of them present only once. The TCR comes from a man in his fifties or sixties with acute or convalescent COVID-19. The chain uses TRBV3-1 (or the pseudogene TRBV3-2) and TRBJ1-2; tentatively, D is TRBD1 (5 bases). The sequencing input was peripheral blood. The CDR3 DNA sequence: TGTGCCAGCAGCCAAGAATCGTCAGGGAACTATGGCTACACCTTC. This encodes CASSQESSGNYGYTF.